What follows is one TCR beta chain and its context. The V and J ends lost 6 bases and 0 bases respectively, with 17 bases between them. The CDR3 extends over 16 amino acids. Germline assignment: CDR1 SNHLY and CDR2 FYNNEI. The data were obtained in a study of response to subunit inactivated influenza vaccine. MiXCR, run by TCRdb on the RT-PCR reads, gives a single entry per CDR3 protein. The repertoire holds more than 150,000 distinct CDR3 sequences, with around a tenth as singletons. The TCR comes from a man aged 45 to 70 who received an inactivated influenza vaccine. The sample consisted of CD8+ T cells sorted from PBMCs, taken less than 30 months after vaccination. The V call is TRBV2, the J call TRBJ2-5; D remains unclear. The DNA for the CDR3 is TGTGCCAGCAGCCCCTCCTTCCGCCCTTACCAAGAGACCCAGTACTTC. It specifies CASSPSFRPYQETQYF.